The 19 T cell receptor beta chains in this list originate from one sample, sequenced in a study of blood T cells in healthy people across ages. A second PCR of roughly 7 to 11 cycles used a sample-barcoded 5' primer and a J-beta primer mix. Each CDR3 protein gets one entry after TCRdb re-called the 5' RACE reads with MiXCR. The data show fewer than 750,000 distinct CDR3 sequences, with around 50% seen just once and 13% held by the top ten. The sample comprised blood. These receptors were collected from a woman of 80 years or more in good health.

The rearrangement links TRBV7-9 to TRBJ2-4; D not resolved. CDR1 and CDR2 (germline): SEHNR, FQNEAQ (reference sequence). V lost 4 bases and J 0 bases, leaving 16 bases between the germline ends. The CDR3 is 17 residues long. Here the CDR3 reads CASSSPQAPLAKNIQYF. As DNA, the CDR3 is TGTGCCAGCAGCTCCCCTCAGGCACCACTAGCCAAAAACATTCAGTACTTC.

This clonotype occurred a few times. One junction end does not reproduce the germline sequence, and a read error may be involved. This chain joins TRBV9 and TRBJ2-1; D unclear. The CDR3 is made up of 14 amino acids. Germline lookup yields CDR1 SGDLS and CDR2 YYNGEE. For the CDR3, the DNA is TGTGCCAACAGCGTAGGGTCCACCTACAATGAGCAGTTCTTC. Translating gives CANSVGSTYNEQFF.

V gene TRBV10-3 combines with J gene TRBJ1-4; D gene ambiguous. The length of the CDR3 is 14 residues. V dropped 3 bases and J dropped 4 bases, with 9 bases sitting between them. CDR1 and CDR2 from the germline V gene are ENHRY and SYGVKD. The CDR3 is CAISEGFGNEKLFF. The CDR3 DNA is TGTGCCATCAGTGAAGGGTTCGGTAATGAAAAACTGTTTTTT.

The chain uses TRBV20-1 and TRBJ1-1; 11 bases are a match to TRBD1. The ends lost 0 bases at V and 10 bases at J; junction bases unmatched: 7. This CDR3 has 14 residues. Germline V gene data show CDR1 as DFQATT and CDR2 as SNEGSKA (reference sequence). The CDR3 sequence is CSARDSGQGALAFF. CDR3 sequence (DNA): TGCAGTGCTAGAGACTCCGGACAGGGGGCTCTAGCTTTCTTT.

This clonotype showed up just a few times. DNA of the CDR3: TGTGCCATCAGTGAGTCAACTAGCGGGCGGTACAATGAGCAGTTCTTC. Translated: CAISESTSGRYNEQFF. The chain employs TRBV10-3 and TRBJ2-1, with TRBD2 matching over 9 bases. Trimming took 0 bases from V and 4 from J; bases not matched to a gene: 4. Germline V gives CDR1 ENHRY, CDR2 SYGVKD. The CDR3 sequence is 16 residues long.

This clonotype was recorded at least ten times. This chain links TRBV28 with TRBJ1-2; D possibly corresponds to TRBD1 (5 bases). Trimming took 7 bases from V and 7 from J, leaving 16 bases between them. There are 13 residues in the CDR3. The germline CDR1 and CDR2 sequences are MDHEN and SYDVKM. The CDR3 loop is CASIRTPFSGYTF. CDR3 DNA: TGTGCCAGCATCAGGACACCCTTTTCTGGCTACACCTTC.

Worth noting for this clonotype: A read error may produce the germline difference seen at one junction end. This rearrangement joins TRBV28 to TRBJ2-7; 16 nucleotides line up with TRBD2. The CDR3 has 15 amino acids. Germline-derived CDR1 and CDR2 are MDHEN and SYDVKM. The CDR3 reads CSSRSGTSGRDEQYF. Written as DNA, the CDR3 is TGTTCCAGCAGATCCGGGACTAGCGGGAGGGACGAGCAGTACTTC.

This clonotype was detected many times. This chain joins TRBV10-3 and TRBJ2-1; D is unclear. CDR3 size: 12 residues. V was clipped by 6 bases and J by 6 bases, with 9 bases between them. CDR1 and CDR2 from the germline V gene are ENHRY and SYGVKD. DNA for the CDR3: TGTGCCATCAGCCTAGAACGCAATGAGCAGTTCTTC. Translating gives CAISLERNEQFF.

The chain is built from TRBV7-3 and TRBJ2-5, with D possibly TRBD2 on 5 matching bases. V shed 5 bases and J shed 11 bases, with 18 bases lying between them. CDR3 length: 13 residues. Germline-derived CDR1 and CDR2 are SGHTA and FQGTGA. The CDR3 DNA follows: TGTGCCAGCAGCCCGAGGACTCACAATGAGCAGTACTTC. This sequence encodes CASSPRTHNEQYF.

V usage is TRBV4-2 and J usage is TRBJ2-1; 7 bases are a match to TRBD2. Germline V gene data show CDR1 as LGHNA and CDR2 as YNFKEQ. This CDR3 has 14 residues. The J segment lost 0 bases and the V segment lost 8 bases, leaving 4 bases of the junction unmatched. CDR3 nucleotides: TGTGCCAGCGCAACGGGGGGCTCCTACAATGAGCAGTTCTTC. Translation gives CASATGGSYNEQFF.

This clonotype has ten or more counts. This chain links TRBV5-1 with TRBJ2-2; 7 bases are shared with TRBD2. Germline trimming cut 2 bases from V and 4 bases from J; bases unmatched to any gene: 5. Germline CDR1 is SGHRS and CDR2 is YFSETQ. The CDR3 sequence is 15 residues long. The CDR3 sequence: CASSFRPGGTGELFF. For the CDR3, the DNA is TGCGCCAGCAGCTTCCGCCCGGGGGGCACCGGGGAGCTGTTTTTT. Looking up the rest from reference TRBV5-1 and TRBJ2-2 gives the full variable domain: KAGVTQTPRYLIKTRGQQVTLSCSPISGHRSVSWYQQTPGQGLQFLFEYFSETQRNKGNFPGRFSGRQFSNSRSEMNVSTLELGDSALYLCASSFRPGGTGELFFGEGSRLTVL.

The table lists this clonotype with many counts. The CDR3 sequence is CSVEDRGDNEQFF. The CDR3 DNA reads TGCAGCGTTGAAGACAGGGGCGACAATGAGCAGTTCTTC. V gene TRBV29-1 combines with J gene TRBJ2-1; D is possibly TRBD1 (6 bases). V was pared by 0 bases and J by 5 bases, with 8 bases between. Germline values: CDR1 SQVTM, CDR2 ANQGSEA. This CDR3 is 13 amino acids long.

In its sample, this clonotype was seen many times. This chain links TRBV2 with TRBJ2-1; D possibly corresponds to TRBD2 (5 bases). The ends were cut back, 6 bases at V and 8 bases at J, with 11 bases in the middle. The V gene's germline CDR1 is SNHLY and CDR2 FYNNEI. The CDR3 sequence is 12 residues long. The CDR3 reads CASSGNTHEQFF. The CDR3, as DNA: TGTGCCAGCAGCGGGAACACCCATGAGCAGTTCTTC.

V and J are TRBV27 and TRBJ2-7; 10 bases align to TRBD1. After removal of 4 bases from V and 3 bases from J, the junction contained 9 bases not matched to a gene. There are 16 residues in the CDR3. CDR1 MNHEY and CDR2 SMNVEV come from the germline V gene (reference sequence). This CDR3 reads CASSSPGQGSYYEQYF. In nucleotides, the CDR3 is TGTGCCAGCAGTTCCCCGGGACAGGGGTCTTACTACGAGCAGTACTTC.

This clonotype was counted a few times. CDR3 sequence reads: CASERGRRGEQFF. CDR3 DNA: TGTGCCAGCGAAAGGGGGAGAAGGGGAGAGCAGTTCTTC. This chain uses TRBV2 with TRBJ2-1, with D tentatively TRBD1 (6 bases). The germline V and J ends were trimmed by 8 bases and 10 bases, with 18 bases remaining between them. The CDR3 runs to 13 residues. CDR1 is SNHLY and CDR2 is FYNNEI in the germline V gene.

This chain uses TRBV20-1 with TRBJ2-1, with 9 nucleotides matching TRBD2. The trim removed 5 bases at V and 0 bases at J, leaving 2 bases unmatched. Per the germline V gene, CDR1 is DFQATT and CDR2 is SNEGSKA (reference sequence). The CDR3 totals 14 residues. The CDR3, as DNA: TGCAGTGCTGGTAGCGGGAGCTCCTACAATGAGCAGTTCTTC. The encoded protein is CSAGSGSSYNEQFF.

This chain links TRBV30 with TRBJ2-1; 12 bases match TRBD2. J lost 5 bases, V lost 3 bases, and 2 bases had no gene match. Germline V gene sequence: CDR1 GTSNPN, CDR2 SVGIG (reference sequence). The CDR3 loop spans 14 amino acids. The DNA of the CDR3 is TGTGCCTGGAGAGGACTAGCGGGGAACAATGAGCAGTTCTTC. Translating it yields CAWRGLAGNNEQFF.

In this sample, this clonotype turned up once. CDR3 coding DNA: TGTGCCAGCAGTTCCGCAGCCTTTAATCAGCCCCAGCATTTT. Translated: CASSSAAFNQPQHF. The chain carries TRBV6-2 or TRBV6-3 and TRBJ1-5, with D hard to call. Trimming took off 4 bases at V and 4 bases at J, with 11 bases between the two ends. Germline values: CDR1 MNHEY, CDR2 SVGEGT. The CDR3 totals 14 residues.

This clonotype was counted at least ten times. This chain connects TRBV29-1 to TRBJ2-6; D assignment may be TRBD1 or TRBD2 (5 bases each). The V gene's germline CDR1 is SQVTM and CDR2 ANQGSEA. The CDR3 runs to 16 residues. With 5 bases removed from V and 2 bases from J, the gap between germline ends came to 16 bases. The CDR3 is CSVTNPEGTGANVLTF. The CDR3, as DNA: TGCAGCGTTACCAACCCCGAGGGGACTGGGGCCAACGTCCTGACTTTC.